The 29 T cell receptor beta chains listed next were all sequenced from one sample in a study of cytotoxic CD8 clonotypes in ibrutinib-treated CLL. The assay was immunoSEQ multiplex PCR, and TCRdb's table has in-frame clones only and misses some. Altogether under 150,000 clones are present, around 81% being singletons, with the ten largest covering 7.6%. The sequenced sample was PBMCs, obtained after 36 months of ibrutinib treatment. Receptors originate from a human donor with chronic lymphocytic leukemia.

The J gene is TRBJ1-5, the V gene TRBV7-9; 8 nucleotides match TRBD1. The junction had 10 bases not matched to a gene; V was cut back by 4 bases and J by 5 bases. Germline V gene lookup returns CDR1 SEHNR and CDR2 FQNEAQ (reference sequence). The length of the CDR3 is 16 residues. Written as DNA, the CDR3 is TGTGCCAGCAGCTCAAACTGGGACAGGCGGGATCAGCCCCAGCATTTT. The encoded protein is CASSSNWDRRDQPQHF.

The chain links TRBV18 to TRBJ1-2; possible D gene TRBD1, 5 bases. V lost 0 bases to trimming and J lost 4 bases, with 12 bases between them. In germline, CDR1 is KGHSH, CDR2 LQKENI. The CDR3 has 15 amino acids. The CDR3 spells CASSPPSGGPYGYTF. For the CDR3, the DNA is TGTGCCAGCTCACCACCGAGCGGGGGACCCTATGGCTACACCTTC.

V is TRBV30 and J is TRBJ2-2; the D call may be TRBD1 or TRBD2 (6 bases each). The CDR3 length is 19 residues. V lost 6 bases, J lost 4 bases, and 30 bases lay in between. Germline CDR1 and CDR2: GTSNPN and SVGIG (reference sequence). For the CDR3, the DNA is TGTGCCTGTCGGGGAAGGGACATCTGGACTACCCGCCTCACCGGGGAGCTGTTTTTT. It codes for CACRGRDIWTTRLTGELFF.

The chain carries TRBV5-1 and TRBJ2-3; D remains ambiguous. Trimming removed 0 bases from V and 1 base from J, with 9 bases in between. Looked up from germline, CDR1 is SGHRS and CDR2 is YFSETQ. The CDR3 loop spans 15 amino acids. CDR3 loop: CASSLGRSGTDTQYF. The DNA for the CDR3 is TGCGCCAGCAGCTTGGGCCGATCGGGCACAGATACGCAGTATTTT.

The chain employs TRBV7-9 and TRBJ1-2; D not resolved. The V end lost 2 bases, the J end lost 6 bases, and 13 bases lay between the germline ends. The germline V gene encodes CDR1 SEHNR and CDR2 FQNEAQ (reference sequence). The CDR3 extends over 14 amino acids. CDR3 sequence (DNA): TGTGCCAGCAGCTTAATCCCTGCTGTCGATGGCTACACCTTC. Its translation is CASSLIPAVDGYTF.

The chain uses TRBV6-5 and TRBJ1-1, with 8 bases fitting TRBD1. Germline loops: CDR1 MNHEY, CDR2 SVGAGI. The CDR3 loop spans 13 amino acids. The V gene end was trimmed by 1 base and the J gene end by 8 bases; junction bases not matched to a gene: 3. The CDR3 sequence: CASSYLQGVEAFF. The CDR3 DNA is TGTGCCAGCAGTTACTTACAGGGGGTAGAAGCTTTCTTT.

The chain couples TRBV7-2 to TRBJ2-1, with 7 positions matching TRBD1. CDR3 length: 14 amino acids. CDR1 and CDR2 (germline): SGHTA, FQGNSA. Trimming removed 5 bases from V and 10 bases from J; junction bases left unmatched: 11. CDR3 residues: CASSRVQGVGEQFF. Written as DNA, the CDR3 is TGTGCCAGCAGCCGCGTTCAGGGGGTAGGGGAGCAGTTCTTC.

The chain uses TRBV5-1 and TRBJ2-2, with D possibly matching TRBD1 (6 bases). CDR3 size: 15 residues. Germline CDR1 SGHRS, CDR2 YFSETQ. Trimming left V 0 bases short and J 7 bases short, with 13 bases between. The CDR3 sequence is CASSLVAGEIGELFF. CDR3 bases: TGCGCCAGCAGCTTGGTAGCAGGGGAGATCGGGGAGCTGTTTTTT.

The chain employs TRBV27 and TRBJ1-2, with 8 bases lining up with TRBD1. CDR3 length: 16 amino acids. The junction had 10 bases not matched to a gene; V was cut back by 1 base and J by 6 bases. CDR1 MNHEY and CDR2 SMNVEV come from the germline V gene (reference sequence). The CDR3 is CASSLLSGQGAHGYTF. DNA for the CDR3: TGTGCCAGCAGTTTATTATCCGGGCAGGGGGCCCATGGCTACACCTTC.

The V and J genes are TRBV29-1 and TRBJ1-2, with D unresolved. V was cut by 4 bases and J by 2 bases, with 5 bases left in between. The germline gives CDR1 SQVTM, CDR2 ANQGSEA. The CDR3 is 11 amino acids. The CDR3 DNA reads TGCAGCGTTGGCCCCAACTATGGCTACACCTTC. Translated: CSVGPNYGYTF.

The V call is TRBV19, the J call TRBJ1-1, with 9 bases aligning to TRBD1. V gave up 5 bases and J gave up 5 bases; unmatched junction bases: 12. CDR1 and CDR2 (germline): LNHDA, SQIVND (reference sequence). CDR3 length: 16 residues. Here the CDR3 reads CASSGAPGQGWTEAFF. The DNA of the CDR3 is TGTGCCAGTAGTGGGGCACCGGGACAGGGTTGGACTGAAGCTTTCTTT. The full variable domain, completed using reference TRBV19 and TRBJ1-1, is DGGITQSPKYLFRKEGQNVTLSCEQNLNHDAMYWYRQDPGQGLRLIYYSQIVNDFQKGDIAEGYSVSREKKESFPLTVTSAQKNPTAFYLCASSGAPGQGWTEAFFGQGTRLTVV.

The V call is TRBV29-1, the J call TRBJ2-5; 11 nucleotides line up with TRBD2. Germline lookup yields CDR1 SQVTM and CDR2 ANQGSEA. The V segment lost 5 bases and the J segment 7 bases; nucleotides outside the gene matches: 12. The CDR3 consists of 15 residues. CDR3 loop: CSVLTGTSGYATQYF. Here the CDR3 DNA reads TGCAGCGTTCTGACGGGGACTAGCGGCTATGCGACCCAGTACTTC.

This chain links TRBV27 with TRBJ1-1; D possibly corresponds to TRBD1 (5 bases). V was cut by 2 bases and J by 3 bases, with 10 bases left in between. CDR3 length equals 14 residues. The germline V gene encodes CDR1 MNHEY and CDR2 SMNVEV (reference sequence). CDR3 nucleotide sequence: TGTGCCAGCAGTTTAGGCCAGGGATACACTGAAGCTTTCTTT. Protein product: CASSLGQGYTEAFF.

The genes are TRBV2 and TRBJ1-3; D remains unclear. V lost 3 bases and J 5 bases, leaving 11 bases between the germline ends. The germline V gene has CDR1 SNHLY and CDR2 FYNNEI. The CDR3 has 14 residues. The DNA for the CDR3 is TGTGCCAGCAGTGATCGGTCATCTCGAAACACCATATATTTT. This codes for CASSDRSSRNTIYF.

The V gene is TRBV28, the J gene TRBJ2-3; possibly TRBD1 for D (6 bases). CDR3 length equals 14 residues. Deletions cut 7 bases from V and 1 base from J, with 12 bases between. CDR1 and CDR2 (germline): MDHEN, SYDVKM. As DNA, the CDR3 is TGTGCCAGCACCCGCTGGGGGCGCACAGATACGCAGTATTTT. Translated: CASTRWGRTDTQYF.

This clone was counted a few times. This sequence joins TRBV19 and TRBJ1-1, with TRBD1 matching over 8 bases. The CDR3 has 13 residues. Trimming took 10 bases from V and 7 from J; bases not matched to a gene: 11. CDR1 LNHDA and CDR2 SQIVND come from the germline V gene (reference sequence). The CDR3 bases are TGTGCCACCCTTACTAGGACAGGGCTTGAAGCTTTCTTT. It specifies CATLTRTGLEAFF.

The CDR3 DNA reads as TGTGCCAGCAGTGCGTCCGGACCGATGAACACTGAAGCTTTCTTT. It specifies CASSASGPMNTEAFF. The chain employs TRBV28 and TRBJ1-1; no reliable D call. V lost 5 bases to trimming and J lost 0 bases, with 13 bases between them. This CDR3 comprises 15 residues. Germline V gives CDR1 MDHEN, CDR2 SYDVKM.

CDR3 nucleotide sequence: TGTGCCAGCAGCTTTGCCAGGGGTTCCTACGAGCAGTACTTC. It codes for CASSFARGSYEQYF. The chain links TRBV7-9 to TRBJ2-7, with D possibly matching TRBD1 (6 bases). There are 14 residues in the CDR3. Germline CDR1 and CDR2: SEHNR and FQNEAQ (reference sequence). Trimming cost V 3 bases and J 1 base, with 10 bases left between them.

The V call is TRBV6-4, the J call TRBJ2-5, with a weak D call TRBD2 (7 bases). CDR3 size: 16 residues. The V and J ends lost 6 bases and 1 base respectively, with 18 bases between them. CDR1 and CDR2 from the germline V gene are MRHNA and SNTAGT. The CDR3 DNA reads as TGTGCCAGCAGCCCAAGCAGGGGCGGGAGCCAAGAGACCCAGTACTTC. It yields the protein CASSPSRGGSQETQYF.

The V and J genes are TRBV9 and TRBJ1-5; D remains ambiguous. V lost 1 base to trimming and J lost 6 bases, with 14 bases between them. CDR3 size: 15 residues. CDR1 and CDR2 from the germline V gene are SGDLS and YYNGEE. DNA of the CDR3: TGTGCCAGCAGCGTACCCAGGTCGGGCAGTCAGCCCCAGCATTTT. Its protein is CASSVPRSGSQPQHF.

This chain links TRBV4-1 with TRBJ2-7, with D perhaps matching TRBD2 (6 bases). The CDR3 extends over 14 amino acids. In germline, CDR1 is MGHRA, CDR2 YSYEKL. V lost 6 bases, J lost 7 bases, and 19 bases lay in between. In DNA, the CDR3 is TGCGCCAGCAGTGCGAGTCTAGCCGCGGGAGAGCAGTACTTC. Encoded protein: CASSASLAAGEQYF.

CDR3 region: CATSATRGGYGYTF. The CDR3 nucleotides are TGTGCCACCAGCGCAACCAGGGGGGGCTATGGCTACACCTTC. This chain links TRBV15 with TRBJ1-2; 7 positions match TRBD1. The V gene's germline CDR1 is LNHNV and CDR2 YYDKDF (reference sequence). Trimming removed 5 bases from V and 4 bases from J; junction bases left unmatched: 7. CDR3 size: 14 residues.

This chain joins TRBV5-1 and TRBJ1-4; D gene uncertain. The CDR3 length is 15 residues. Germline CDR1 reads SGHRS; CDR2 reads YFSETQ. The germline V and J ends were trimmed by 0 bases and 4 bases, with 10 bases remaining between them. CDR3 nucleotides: TGCGCCAGCAGCTTGGCCGAGTCTGGTAATGAAAAACTGTTTTTT. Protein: CASSLAESGNEKLFF.

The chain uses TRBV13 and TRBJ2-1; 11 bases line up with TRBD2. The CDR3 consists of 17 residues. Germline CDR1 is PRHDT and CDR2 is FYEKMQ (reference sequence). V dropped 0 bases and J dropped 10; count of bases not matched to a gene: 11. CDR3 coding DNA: TGTGCCAGCAGCTTAGGGGACCTAGCGGGAGGAAACGACGAGCAGTTCTTC. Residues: CASSLGDLAGGNDEQFF.

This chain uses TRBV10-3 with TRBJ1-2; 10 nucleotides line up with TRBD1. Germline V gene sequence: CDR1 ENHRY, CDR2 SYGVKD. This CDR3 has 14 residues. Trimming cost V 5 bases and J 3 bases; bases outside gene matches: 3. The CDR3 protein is CAISSGQGYYGYTF. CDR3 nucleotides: TGTGCCATCAGTTCGGGACAGGGGTACTATGGCTACACCTTC.

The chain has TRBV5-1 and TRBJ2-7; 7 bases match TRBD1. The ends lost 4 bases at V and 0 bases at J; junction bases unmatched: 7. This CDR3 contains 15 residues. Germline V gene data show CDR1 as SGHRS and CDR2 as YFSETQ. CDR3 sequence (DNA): TGCGCCAGCAGCCAGACAGGGTCCTACTCCTACGAGCAGTACTTC. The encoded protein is CASSQTGSYSYEQYF. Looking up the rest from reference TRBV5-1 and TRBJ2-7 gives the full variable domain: KAGVTQTPRYLIKTRGQQVTLSCSPISGHRSVSWYQQTPGQGLQFLFEYFSETQRNKGNFPGRFSGRQFSNSRSEMNVSTLELGDSALYLCASSQTGSYSYEQYFGPGTRLTVT.

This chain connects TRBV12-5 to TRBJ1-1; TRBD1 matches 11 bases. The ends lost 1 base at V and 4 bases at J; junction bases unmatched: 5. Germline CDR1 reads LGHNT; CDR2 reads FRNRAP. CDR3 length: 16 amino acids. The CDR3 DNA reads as TGTGCTAGTGGTTTGGGGCCCGGGACAGGGGGCACTGAAGCTTTCTTT. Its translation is CASGLGPGTGGTEAFF.

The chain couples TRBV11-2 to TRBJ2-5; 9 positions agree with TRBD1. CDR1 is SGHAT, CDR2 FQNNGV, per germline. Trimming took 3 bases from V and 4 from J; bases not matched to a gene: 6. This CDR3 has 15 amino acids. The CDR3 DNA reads TGTGCCAGCAGCTTCCGGGACAGGGCGAGAGAGACCCAGTACTTC. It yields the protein CASSFRDRARETQYF.

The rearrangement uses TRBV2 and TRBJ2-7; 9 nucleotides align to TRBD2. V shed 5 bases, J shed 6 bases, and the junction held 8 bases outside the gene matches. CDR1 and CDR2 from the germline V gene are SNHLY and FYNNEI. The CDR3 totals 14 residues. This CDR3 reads CASSILAGNAEQYF. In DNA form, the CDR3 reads TGTGCCAGCAGTATCCTAGCGGGAAACGCCGAGCAGTACTTC.